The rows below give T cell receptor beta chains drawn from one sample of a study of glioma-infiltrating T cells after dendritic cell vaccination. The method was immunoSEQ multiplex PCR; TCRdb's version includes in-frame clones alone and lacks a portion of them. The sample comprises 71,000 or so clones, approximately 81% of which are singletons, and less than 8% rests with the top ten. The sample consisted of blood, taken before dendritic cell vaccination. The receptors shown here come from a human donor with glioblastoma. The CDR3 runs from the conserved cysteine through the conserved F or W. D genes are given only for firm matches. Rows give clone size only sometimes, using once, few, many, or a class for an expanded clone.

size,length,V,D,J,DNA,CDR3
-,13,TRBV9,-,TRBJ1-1,TGTGCCAGCAGCTTAGCCAGGGAGGACGAAGCTTTCTTT,CASSLAREDEAFF
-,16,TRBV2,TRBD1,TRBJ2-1,TGTGCCAGCAGTGGCCGGGACAGGGGATCCTACAATGAGCAGTTCTTC,CASSGRDRGSYNEQFF
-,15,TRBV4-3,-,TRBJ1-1,TGCGCCAGCAGCCAAGCCCTGGGAGTGAACACTGAAGCTTTCTTT,CASSQALGVNTEAFF
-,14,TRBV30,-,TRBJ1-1,TGTGCCTGCCCTTCTAGACAGTCAGGAACTGAAGCTTTCTTT,CACPSRQSGTEAFF
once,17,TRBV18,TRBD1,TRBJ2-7,TGTGCCAGCTCGTCCCGGGACAGCCAAAGACCAATCTACGAGCAGTACTTC,CASSSRDSQRPIYEQYF
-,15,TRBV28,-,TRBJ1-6,TGTGCCAGCAGTCACCGCGACTGGTTAAATTCACCCCTCCACTTT,CASSHRDWLNSPLHF
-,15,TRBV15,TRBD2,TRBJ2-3,TGTGCCACCAGCAGGACTAGCGGGGGAACAGATACGCAGTATTTT,CATSRTSGGTDTQYF
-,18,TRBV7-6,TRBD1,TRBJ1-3,TGTGCCAGCAGCCCAGATCCGTTGACAGGGACTTTTGGAAACACCATATATTTT,CASSPDPLTGTFGNTIYF
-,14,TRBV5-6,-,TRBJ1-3,TGTGCCAGCAGCTCGTCGAGCTCTGGAAACACCATATATTTT,CASSSSSSGNTIYF
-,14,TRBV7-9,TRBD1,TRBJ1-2,TGTGCCAGCAGCTTGGACAGGGTTCATTACGGCTACACCTTC,CASSLDRVHYGYTF
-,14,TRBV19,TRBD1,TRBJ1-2,TGTGCCAGTAGTGACAGGGCGGCTAACTATGGCTACACCTTC,CASSDRAANYGYTF
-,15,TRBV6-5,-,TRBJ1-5,TGTGCCAGCAGTCCCGGGGGGGAGGGGGGTCAGCCCCAGCATTTT,CASSPGGEGGQPQHF
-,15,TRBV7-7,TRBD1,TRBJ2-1,TGTGCCAGCAGCTCACAGGGGGCCTCCTACAATGAGCAGTTCTTC,CASSSQGASYNEQFF
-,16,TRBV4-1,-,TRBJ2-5,TGCGCCAGCAGCCAGGAGTCGTCCTCCCCGTTGGAGACCCAGTACTTC,CASSQESSSPLETQYF
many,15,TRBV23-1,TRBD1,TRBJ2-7,TGCGCCAGCAGTCAGGAAGGACAGGGTGACTACGAGCAGTACTTC,CASSQEGQGDYEQYF
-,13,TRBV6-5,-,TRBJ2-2,TGTGGGTCCCGGGGAGCGAACACCGGGGAGCTGTTTTTT,CGSRGANTGELFF
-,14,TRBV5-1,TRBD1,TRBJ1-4,TGCGCCAGCAGCCTGGGACAGGGCGGAGAAAAACTGTTTTTT,CASSLGQGGEKLFF
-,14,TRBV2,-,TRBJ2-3,TGTGCCAGCAGGCTGGGGGCCCGCACAGATACGCAGTATTTT,CASRLGARTDTQYF
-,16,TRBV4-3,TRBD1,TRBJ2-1,TGCGCCAGCAGCCAAGATCTTGACAGGGGGTGGAATGAGCAGTTCTTC,CASSQDLDRGWNEQFF
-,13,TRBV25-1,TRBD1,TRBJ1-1,TGTGCCAGCAGTGAACCGGGACAGGGTCAAGCTTTCTTT,CASSEPGQGQAFF
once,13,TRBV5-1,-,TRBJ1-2,TGCGCCAGCAGCTGGACAGTCAACTATGGCTACACCTTC,CASSWTVNYGYTF
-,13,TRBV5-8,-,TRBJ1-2,TGTGCCAGCAGCTTCACACCGAACTATGGCTACACCTTC,CASSFTPNYGYTF
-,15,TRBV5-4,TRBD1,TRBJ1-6,TGTGCCAGCAGCAAGGGACAGGGGTCATGGTCACCCCTCCACTTT,CASSKGQGSWSPLHF
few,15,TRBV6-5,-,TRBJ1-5,TGTGCCAGCAGTTACTCGTCCAAACCGGGTCAGCCCCAGCATTTT,CASSYSSKPGQPQHF
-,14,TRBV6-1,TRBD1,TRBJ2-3,TGTGCCAGCAGTGATCGACAGGGCCGAGATACGCAGTATTTT,CASSDRQGRDTQYF
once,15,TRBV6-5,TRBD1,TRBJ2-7,TGTGCCAGCAGTTACTCCGGACAGGGGCCCTACGAGCAGTACTTC,CASSYSGQGPYEQYF
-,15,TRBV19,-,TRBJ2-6,TGTGCCAGTAGTACCAAATCGGCTGGGGCCAACGTCCTGACTTTC,CASSTKSAGANVLTF
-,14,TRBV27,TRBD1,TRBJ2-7,TGTGCCAGCAGTACGTTAAGGGACAGGGACGAGCAGTACTTC,CASSTLRDRDEQYF
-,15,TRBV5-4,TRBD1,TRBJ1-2,TGTGCCAGCAGCTTGGACAGGGGTGCTAACTATGGCTACACCTTC,CASSLDRGANYGYTF
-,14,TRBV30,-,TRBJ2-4,TGTGCCTGGAGTGAAGGACTTTCCAAAAACATTCAGTACTTC,CAWSEGLSKNIQYF
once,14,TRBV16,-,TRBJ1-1,TGTGCCAGCAGCCAAAACGTTTATACAGGTGAAGCTTTCTTT,CASSQNVYTGEAFF
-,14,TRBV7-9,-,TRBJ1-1,TGTGCCAGCAGCCCCGTTACCGGGAACACTGAAGCTTTCTTT,CASSPVTGNTEAFF
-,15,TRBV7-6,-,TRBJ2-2,TGTGCCAGCAGCCCGTGGACAGACAACACCGGGGAGCTGTTTTTT,CASSPWTDNTGELFF
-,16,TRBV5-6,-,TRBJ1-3,TGTGCCAGCAGCTTGGCCGGGGGGAGCTCTGGAAACACCATATATTTT,CASSLAGGSSGNTIYF
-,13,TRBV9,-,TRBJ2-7,TGTGCCAGCAGCCCTCAAGGGGTCGGCGAGCAGTACTTC,CASSPQGVGEQYF
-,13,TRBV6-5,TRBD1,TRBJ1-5,TGTGCCAGCAGTTCCAGGGGGAATCAGCCCCAGCATTTT,CASSSRGNQPQHF
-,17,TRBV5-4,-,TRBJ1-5,TGTGCCAGCAGCTTGGGGGGTGGAAGGGGAAGGGATCAGCCCCAGCATTTT,CASSLGGGRGRDQPQHF
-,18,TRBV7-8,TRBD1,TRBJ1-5,TGTGCCAGCAGCTTAGTTTCTTGGGACAGGGGTGAGGGGCAGCCCCAGCATTTT,CASSLVSWDRGEGQPQHF
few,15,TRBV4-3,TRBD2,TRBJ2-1,TGCGCCAGCAGCCAAGCGGGGGGGCCTTACAATGAGCAGTTCTTC,CASSQAGGPYNEQFF
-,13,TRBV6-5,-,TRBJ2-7,TGTGCCAGCAGCTCCACCCAAATACGAGAACAGTACTTC,CASSSTQIREQYF
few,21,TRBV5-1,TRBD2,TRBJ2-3,TGCGCCAGCAGCTTGGATCCACCCGGGACTAGCGGGGGCTCAAGCACAGATACGCAGTATTTT,CASSLDPPGTSGGSSTDTQYF
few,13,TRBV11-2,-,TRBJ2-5,TGTGCCAGCAGCTCAGGGGTCCAAGAGACCCAGTACTTC,CASSSGVQETQYF
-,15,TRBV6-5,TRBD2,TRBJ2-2,TGTGCCAGCGGACCTCGGGCTAGCGGGTACGGGGAGCTGTTTTTT,CASGPRASGYGELFF
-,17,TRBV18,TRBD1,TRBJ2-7,TGTGCCAGCTCACTATCCCCGGGACAGGGGACATCCTACGAGCAGTACTTC,CASSLSPGQGTSYEQYF